Each of the 29 T cell receptor beta chains below was sequenced from the same sample in a study of vaccination and CD4 T cells after COVID-19. No antigen has been assigned to these receptors. An Oncomine TCR Beta short-read assay was used to sequence the DNA from cultured CD4+ T cells. MiXCR, applied by TCRdb to the PCR reads, yields one record per CDR3 protein. The sample records roughly 6,500 distinct CDR3 sequences, over 20% being singletons. The sample's treatment: 10-day PBMC culture with coronavirus spike peptide pools or control peptides (ViraFEST assay). CD4+ T-cell collection from the unexposed donor predated the COVID-19 pandemic (2011-2018). Sequencing input: CD4+ T cells from blood, cultured in vitro. These receptors all stem from a human donor in good health.

By proportion, this clonotype is medium-sized. The chain employs TRBV20-1 and TRBJ1-1; 7 nucleotides match TRBD1. Germline assignment: CDR1 DFQATT and CDR2 SNEGSKA (reference sequence). The trim removed 3 bases at V and 4 bases at J, leaving 8 bases unmatched. This CDR3 is built from 14 residues. The CDR3 region is CSASPPQGVTEAFF. The CDR3 coding sequence is TGCAGTGCTAGCCCCCCCCAGGGGGTCACTGAAGCTTTCTTT.

The gene calls are TRBV20-1 and TRBJ2-7; 7 bases are shared with TRBD2. This CDR3 has 13 amino acids. The germline CDR1 and CDR2 sequences are DFQATT and SNEGSKA (reference sequence). The J segment lost 0 bases and the V segment lost 7 bases, leaving 6 bases of the junction unmatched. CDR3 DNA sequence: TGCAGTGGCCTGGGGGAGGGCTCCTACGAGCAGTACTTC. Protein sequence: CSGLGEGSYEQYF.

The chain carries TRBV27 and TRBJ2-5, with D possibly matching TRBD1 (6 bases). Trimming left V 3 bases short and J 4 bases short, with 12 bases between. Germline V CDR1 and CDR2: MNHEY, SMNVEV (reference sequence). The CDR3 sequence is 14 residues long. The CDR3 DNA follows: TGTGCCAGCAGTTTGGGGGCGGGCACAGAGACCCAGTACTTC. Amino acids: CASSLGAGTETQYF.

This clonotype appeared a few times. The chain recombines TRBV6-2 or TRBV6-3 with TRBJ1-2; no firm D call. This CDR3 has 12 residues. The germline V gene has CDR1 MNHEY and CDR2 SVGEGT. V lost 5 bases and J 7 bases, leaving 11 bases between the germline ends. CDR3 coding DNA: TGTGCCAGCAGTGCAAACCCAGCTGGCTACACCTTC. Its translation: CASSANPAGYTF.

This CDR3 reads CASSQSTLNTEAFF. In DNA, the CDR3 is TGCGCCAGCAGTCAATCAACCCTGAACACTGAAGCTTTCTTT. The chain combines TRBV23-1 with TRBJ1-1; D call uncertain. TRBV23-1 counts as an open reading frame of uncertain function. The length of the CDR3 is 14 residues. The V end was cut by 0 bases, the J end by 0 bases, with 5 bases between.

V usage is TRBV11-2 and J usage is TRBJ1-1; D unclear. CDR1 SGHAT and CDR2 FQNNGV come from the germline V gene. The V end was cut by 0 bases, the J end by 11 bases, with 10 bases between. The CDR3 runs to 12 residues. The CDR3 loop is CASSLDRGKAFF. In DNA form, the CDR3 reads TGTGCCAGCAGCTTAGATAGAGGGAAGGCTTTCTTT.

This clonotype came up a few times. V is TRBV6-1 and J is TRBJ2-2, with TRBD2 as a possible D gene (5 bases). V lost 5 bases, J lost 3 bases, and 22 bases lay in between. The CDR3 loop spans 18 amino acids. CDR1 is MNHNS, CDR2 SASEGT, per germline. The CDR3 protein is CASSIHKPGVGDTGELFF. The CDR3 DNA sequence: TGTGCCAGCAGTATCCATAAGCCTGGGGTCGGGGACACCGGGGAGCTGTTTTTT.

This clonotype has more than one count but fewer than ten. V gene TRBV6-5 combines with J gene TRBJ1-1, with unresolved D. This CDR3 is built from 14 residues. Trimming removed 3 bases from V and 3 bases from J, with 11 bases in between. Germline values: CDR1 MNHEY, CDR2 SVGAGI. CDR3 coding DNA: TGTGCCAGCAGTTATAAGGCCTGGGACACTGAAGCTTTCTTT. It translates to CASSYKAWDTEAFF.

This clonotype has just a few counts. The CDR3 here is CASSFHYGYTF. In DNA, the CDR3 is TGTGCCAGCAGTTTCCACTATGGCTACACCTTC. V gene TRBV12-3 or TRBV12-4 combines with J gene TRBJ1-2; D is ambiguous. V was clipped by 3 bases and J by 3 bases, with 2 bases between them. The CDR3 has 11 residues.

The chain is built from TRBV5-1 and TRBJ2-7; maybe TRBD1 (6 bases). CDR3 size: 15 residues. The germline V gene encodes CDR1 SGHRS and CDR2 YFSETQ. Trimming took off 1 base at V and 1 base at J, with 12 bases between the two ends. The CDR3 sequence: CASSLWAGASYEQYF. The CDR3 DNA reads as TGCGCCAGCAGCTTGTGGGCAGGGGCGTCCTACGAGCAGTACTTC.

A note on this clonotype: The junction departs from germline at one end; a sequencing error may be responsible. The CDR3 sequence is CAISSQGSIETQYF. As DNA, the CDR3 is TGTGCCATCAGCTCCCAGGGATCCATAGAGACCCAGTACTTC. This chain uses TRBV11-2 with TRBJ2-5; tentatively, D is TRBD1 (5 bases). The CDR3 loop spans 14 amino acids. In germline, CDR1 is SGHAT, CDR2 FQNNGV.

By frequency in the sample, this clonotype is medium-sized. The J gene is TRBJ1-5, the V gene TRBV20-1; D is ambiguous. The CDR3 is 15 amino acids. Germline V gives CDR1 DFQATT, CDR2 SNEGSKA (reference sequence). Trimming removed 0 bases at V and 3 bases at J, with 12 bases between. In DNA, the CDR3 is TGCAGTGCTAGAGATCTAAGGGCCTACAATCAGCCCCAGCATTTT. It specifies CSARDLRAYNQPQHF.

Sample share makes this clonotype medium-sized (0.01 to 0.1%). At one boundary the junction diverges from the germline segment, which might be a read error. The chain is built from TRBV7-7 and TRBJ2-1, with TRBD2 matching 14 bases. The germline V gene has CDR1 SSHAT and CDR2 FNYEAQ (reference sequence). The CDR3 spans 15 residues. CDR3 sequence: CASSQGLAGVDEQFF. CDR3 coding DNA: TGTGCTAGCAGCCAGGGACTAGCGGGGGTAGATGAGCAGTTCTTC. The full variable domain, in which reference TRBV7-7 and TRBJ2-1 provide the parts outside the CDR3, is GAGVSQSPRYKVTKRGQDVTLRCDPISSHATLYWYQQALGQGPEFLTYFNYEAQPDKSGLPSDRFSAERPEGSISTLTIQRTEQRDSAMYRCASSQGLAGVDEQFFGPGTRLTVL.

The chain recombines TRBV6-1 with TRBJ1-1; the D is unclear. The CDR3 length is 15 residues. The germline V and J ends were trimmed by 6 bases and 3 bases, with 17 bases remaining between them. CDR1 and CDR2 (germline): MNHNS, SASEGT. CDR3 loop: CASRGLSASDTEAFF. CDR3 bases: TGTGCCAGCAGAGGACTGAGCGCCTCGGACACTGAAGCTTTCTTT.

This clonotype was seen a few times. This CDR3 reads CASKNRMNTEAFF. DNA for the CDR3: TGTGCCAGCAAGAACAGAATGAACACTGAAGCTTTCTTT. The chain uses TRBV7-3 and TRBJ1-1; D gene unclear. This CDR3 spans 13 amino acids. In germline, CDR1 is SGHTA, CDR2 FQGTGA. V lost 7 bases and J lost 0, with 9 bases in between.

The chain has TRBV2 and TRBJ1-1; D gene uncertain. CDR1 is SNHLY and CDR2 is FYNNEI in the germline V gene. This CDR3 has 13 residues. V gave up 4 bases and J gave up 1 base, with 7 bases separating them. The CDR3 DNA sequence: TGTGCCAGCAGTGGACGGTCGAACACTGAAGCTTTCTTT. Its translation is CASSGRSNTEAFF.

This clonotype was detected only a few times. The rearrangement links TRBV2 to TRBJ2-5; 11 nucleotides align to TRBD2. The CDR3 length is 14 residues. Germline-derived CDR1 and CDR2 are SNHLY and FYNNEI. With V trimmed by 10 bases and J by 5 bases, 9 bases remained unmatched. Here the CDR3 reads CAIRLAGSGETQYF. For the CDR3, the DNA is TGTGCCATCCGACTAGCGGGGTCAGGGGAGACCCAGTACTTC.

This clonotype turned up a few times. The V gene is TRBV20-1, the J gene TRBJ2-3, with D unresolved. V was clipped by 0 bases and J by 6 bases, with 7 bases between them. The CDR3 runs 12 residues. Germline CDR1 DFQATT, CDR2 SNEGSKA (reference sequence). In DNA, the CDR3 is TGCAGTGCTAGAGATCGCCAGGATACGCAGTATTTT. It codes for CSARDRQDTQYF.

The chain is built from TRBV7-9 and TRBJ2-7; D unclear. Trimming shortened V by 4 bases and J by 1 base, and 17 bases separated the two germline ends. Germline-derived CDR1 and CDR2 are SEHNR and FQNEAQ (reference sequence). The CDR3 runs to 16 residues. The CDR3 sequence: CASSSGDTSQSYEQYF. CDR3 in DNA: TGTGCCAGCAGCTCCGGAGACACCAGCCAGTCCTACGAGCAGTACTTC. Together with reference TRBV7-9 and TRBJ2-7, the CDR3 gives the full variable domain: DTGVSQNPRHKITKRGQNVTFRCDPISEHNRLYWYRQTLGQGPEFLTYFQNEAQLEKSRLLSDRFSAERPKGSFSTLEIQRTEQGDSAMYLCASSSGDTSQSYEQYFGPGTRLTVT.

This clonotype was recorded a few times. The CDR3 here is CASSEGGSNQPQHF. The CDR3 bases are TGTGCCAGCAGTGAAGGAGGAAGCAATCAGCCCCAGCATTTT. The chain combines TRBV2 with TRBJ1-5, with no clear D. Germline V gene sequence: CDR1 SNHLY, CDR2 FYNNEI. This CDR3 contains 14 residues. The V end lost 1 base, the J end lost 1 base, and 5 bases lay between the germline ends.

V is TRBV29-1 and J is TRBJ1-1; D not certain. The CDR3 spans 14 residues. Germline values: CDR1 SQVTM, CDR2 ANQGSEA. Trimming stripped 1 base from V and 3 bases from J, with 12 bases between. The CDR3 loop is CSVEGFEWYTEAFF. The CDR3 nucleotides read TGCAGCGTTGAAGGATTCGAGTGGTACACTGAAGCTTTCTTT.

The chain carries TRBV19 and TRBJ2-3; D remains unclear. From germline, CDR1 is LNHDA and CDR2 SQIVND (reference sequence). V dropped 8 bases and J dropped 5 bases, with 5 bases sitting between them. The CDR3 is 10 amino acids. The CDR3 loop is CASGLDTQYF. The CDR3 nucleotides read TGTGCCAGTGGATTAGATACGCAGTATTTT.

This clonotype has just a few counts. The chain carries TRBV5-1 and TRBJ1-2; possible D gene TRBD1, 5 bases. V was trimmed by 5 bases and J by 6 bases, leaving 11 bases between them. The CDR3 has 12 residues. Germline values: CDR1 SGHRS, CDR2 YFSETQ. CDR3 in amino acids: CASRTQGHGYTF. The CDR3 bases are TGCGCCAGCAGAACCCAGGGTCATGGCTACACCTTC.

This clonotype was counted only a few times. The chain has TRBV7-9 and TRBJ2-5; tentative D call: TRBD1 (6 bases). V gave up 6 bases and J gave up 5 bases, with 16 bases separating them. Germline V gene lookup returns CDR1 SEHNR and CDR2 FQNEAQ (reference sequence). CDR3 size: 14 residues. CDR3 DNA sequence: TGTGCCAGCAGGCGTAATAACCAGGGGGAGACCCAGTACTTC. Its protein is CASRRNNQGETQYF.

The chain is built from TRBV6-5 and TRBJ1-1, with 8 positions matching TRBD1. Germline V gene sequence: CDR1 MNHEY, CDR2 SVGAGI. V was pared by 4 bases and J by 0 bases, with 4 bases of the junction left unmatched. This CDR3 region has 15 residues. Written as DNA, the CDR3 is TGTGCCAGCAGTTGGGGGACAGGAATGAACACTGAAGCTTTCTTT. This encodes CASSWGTGMNTEAFF.

This clonotype turned up a few times. The genes are TRBV5-1 and TRBJ2-5, with 7 positions matching TRBD1. The V segment lost 4 bases and the J segment 5 bases; nucleotides outside the gene matches: 14. Looked up from germline, CDR1 is SGHRS and CDR2 is YFSETQ. The CDR3 covers 16 residues. CDR3: CASSLGQASDAETQYF. CDR3 nucleotide sequence: TGCGCCAGCAGCCTCGGACAGGCAAGCGACGCGGAGACCCAGTACTTC.

This clonotype has more than one count but fewer than ten. V and J are TRBV30 and TRBJ1-6, with D possibly being TRBD1 (6 bases). CDR3 length: 16 amino acids. Germline V lookup: CDR1 GTSNPN, CDR2 SVGIG (reference sequence). V was shortened by 1 base and J by 2 bases, with 12 bases between the two germline ends. CDR3 DNA sequence: TGTGCCTGGAGTGGGGGGGGGCTGGCCTATAATTCACCCCTCCACTTT. Residues: CAWSGGGLAYNSPLHF.

This chain links TRBV29-1 with TRBJ2-5; no reliable D call. This CDR3 spans 11 amino acids. In germline, CDR1 is SQVTM, CDR2 ANQGSEA. V was shortened by 5 bases and J by 4 bases, with 8 bases between the two germline ends. The CDR3 DNA sequence: TGCAGCGTTAGACCGGGAGAGACCCAGTACTTC. Translation: CSVRPGETQYF.

By sample share, this clonotype is medium-sized. The gene calls are TRBV20-1 and TRBJ2-2, with D possibly called TRBD1 or TRBD2 (5 bases each). V shed 6 bases and J shed 5 bases, with 16 bases lying between them. This CDR3 has 14 amino acids. Per the germline V gene, CDR1 is DFQATT and CDR2 is SNEGSKA (reference sequence). The CDR3 loop reads CSATRDGRTGELFF. The CDR3 DNA reads TGCAGTGCCACACGGGACGGTCGAACCGGGGAGCTGTTTTTT.